Sequencing of this T cell receptor beta chain was carried out in a study of cytotoxic CD8 clonotypes in ibrutinib-treated CLL. Regarding the study as a whole: Baseline-level clonality went beyond age-matched healthy donors and moved in step with circulating CD8+ T-cell counts. Public clonotypes showed up rarely, and on treatment they shrank or held steady.

CDR3 length: 15 residues. Germline V gene lookup returns CDR1 SGHAT and CDR2 FQDESV (reference sequence). V lost 3 bases, J lost 5 bases, and 16 bases lay in between. Cryopreserved PBMCs provided approximately 1.9 micrograms of genomic DNA for the TCR beta libraries. As to this clone: Its antigen is still unknown.

The assay was immunoSEQ multiplex PCR, and TCRdb's table has in-frame clones only and misses some. Among about 40,000 clones, under 80% were seen once, and the ten largest hold 10%. The V gene is TRBV11-1, the J gene TRBJ2-5; TRBD1 is a possible D gene (5 bases). This sample comprised PBMCs, obtained at disease progression, from a patient treated with ibrutinib. The source is a human donor with chronic lymphocytic leukemia. CDR3 sequence: CASSFRLRGVETQYF. The CDR3 DNA reads as TGTGCCAGCAGCTTTCGCCTTAGGGGTGTGGAGACCCAGTACTTC.